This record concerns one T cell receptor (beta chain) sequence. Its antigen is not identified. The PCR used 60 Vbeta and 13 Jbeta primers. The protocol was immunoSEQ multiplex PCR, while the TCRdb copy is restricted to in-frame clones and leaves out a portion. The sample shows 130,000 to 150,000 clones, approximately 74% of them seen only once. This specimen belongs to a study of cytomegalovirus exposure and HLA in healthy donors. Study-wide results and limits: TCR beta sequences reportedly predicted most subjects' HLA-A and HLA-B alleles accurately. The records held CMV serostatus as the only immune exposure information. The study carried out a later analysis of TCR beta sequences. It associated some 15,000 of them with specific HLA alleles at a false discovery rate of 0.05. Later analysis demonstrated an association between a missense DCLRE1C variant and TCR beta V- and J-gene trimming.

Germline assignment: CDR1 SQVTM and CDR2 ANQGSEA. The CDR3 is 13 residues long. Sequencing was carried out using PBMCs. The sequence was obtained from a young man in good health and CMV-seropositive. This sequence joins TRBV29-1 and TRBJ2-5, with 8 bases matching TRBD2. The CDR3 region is CSHRTSPQETQYF. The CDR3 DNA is TGCAGTCATAGGACTAGCCCCCAAGAGACCCAGTACTTC.